The clone carrying this T cell receptor beta chain was observed a few times. As yet, its antigen is unknown. Prepared libraries of TCR beta cDNA carried unique molecular identifiers. When 1 to 10 million T cells were used, they gave roughly 490,000 cDNA molecules. TCRdb used MiXCR to reprocess the PCR reads, holding one entry per CDR3 protein. The table has hundreds of thousands of distinct CDR3 sequences, around 64% seen once. The data originate from a study of post-analysis software for immune sequencing data. Study overall: Courses of disease covered relapsing-remitting, secondary progressive and progressive-relapsing multiple sclerosis. General study results and limits: Significantly lower normalized Chao1 diversity was found in patients with multiple sclerosis relative to controls. Same-batch preparations were strongly co-clustered by F measure.

Material: blood. The receptor comes from a girl aged 2 to 10 with multiple sclerosis.

The CDR3 sequence is CSGGQQETQYF. Here the CDR3 DNA reads TGCAGTGGGGGACAGCAAGAGACCCAGTACTTC. This chain connects TRBV20-1 to TRBJ2-5; the match to TRBD1 covers 7 bases. Per the germline V gene, CDR1 is DFQATT and CDR2 is SNEGSKA (reference sequence). Trimming removed 7 bases from V and 2 bases from J; junction bases left unmatched: 1. This CDR3 region has 11 residues.